The rows below give T cell receptor beta chains drawn from one sample of a study of control samples from healthy donors and cancer patients. The protocol was immunoSEQ multiplex PCR, while the TCRdb copy is restricted to in-frame clones and leaves out a portion. Of 110,000 or so clones detected, about 89% appear once; the ten largest clones hold 17%. The sample was blood. Receptors originate from a woman in her forties or fifties in good health. CDR3s include the opening cysteine and the closing phenylalanine or tryptophan. Each record gives: V gene, D gene, J gene, clone size, CDR3 DNA, CDR3 protein. D genes are given only for firm matches. Size tells how often a clone was seen (once, few, many) or the class of an expanded clone, and some rows leave it out.

TRBV20-1	NA	TRBJ1-4	NA	TGCAGTGCCAGGCCGAATGAAAAACTGTTTTTT	CSARPNEKLFF
TRBV6-5	NA	TRBJ2-2	once	TGTGCCAGCAGTTACTATGGCGGGGTGTTCACCGGGGAGCTGTTTTTT	CASSYYGGVFTGELFF
TRBV7-2	NA	TRBJ2-6	NA	TGTGCCAGCAGCACCTACTCTGGGGCCAACGTCCTGACTTTC	CASSTYSGANVLTF
TRBV5-4	NA	TRBJ2-2	NA	TGTGCCAGCAGCTTGGGTGCAGGGAACACCGGGGAGCTGTTTTTT	CASSLGAGNTGELFF
TRBV24-1	TRBD1	TRBJ2-5	NA	TGTGCCACCAGTGATGCCGGGACAGGGGGCTTTGAGACCCAGTACTTC	CATSDAGTGGFETQYF
TRBV4-1	NA	TRBJ1-1	NA	TGCGCCAGCAGCCAAGTATTTCTCGTCACTGAAGCTTTCTTT	CASSQVFLVTEAFF
TRBV27	NA	TRBJ1-5	NA	TGTGCCAGCAGTTTTCTCGCAGGCAGACAGCCCCAGCATTTT	CASSFLAGRQPQHF
TRBV12-3/TRBV12-4	NA	TRBJ1-5	NA	TGTGCCAGCAGTTTGTCGGGTGGACAGCCCCAGCATTTT	CASSLSGGQPQHF
TRBV7-2	TRBD1	TRBJ1-2	NA	TGTGCCAGCAGCTCGAGGACAGGGGTAAACTATGGCTACACCTTC	CASSSRTGVNYGYTF
TRBV5-4	NA	TRBJ2-7	NA	TGTGCCAGCACCGGTCCCACCTACGAGCAGTACTTC	CASTGPTYEQYF
TRBV7-9	NA	TRBJ1-1	NA	TGTGCCAGCAGCTTAGACACTGAAGCTTTCTTT	CASSLDTEAFF
TRBV11-2	TRBD1	TRBJ2-5	NA	TGTGCCAGCAGCTTAAACAGGGGTCACCAAGAGACCCAGTACTTC	CASSLNRGHQETQYF
TRBV30	NA	TRBJ2-1	NA	TGTGCCTGGAAACGTGGTGGGATCTCCTACAATGAGCAGTTCTTC	CAWKRGGISYNEQFF
TRBV2	TRBD1	TRBJ1-1	NA	TGTGCCAGCAGAAGACAGGGACTCAACACTGAAGCTTTCTTT	CASRRQGLNTEAFF
TRBV29-1	TRBD2	TRBJ2-3	NA	TGCAGCGTTGAAGAAGGTAATAGCGGGGCTAGCACAGATACGCAGTATTTT	CSVEEGNSGASTDTQYF
TRBV5-1	TRBD1	TRBJ2-1	few	TGCGCCAGCAGCTTGGTGCAGGGGGCCAACAATGAGCAGTTCTTC	CASSLVQGANNEQFF
TRBV9	NA	TRBJ2-6	many	TGTGCCAGCAGGCAGGGCCCTGGGGCCAACGTCCTGACTTTC	CASRQGPGANVLTF
TRBV30	NA	TRBJ1-1	NA	TGTGCCTGGATCTCCAGGGCGGAGAACACTGAAGCTTTCTTT	CAWISRAENTEAFF
TRBV5-4	NA	TRBJ2-1	NA	TGTGCCAGCAGCCAGGAACCTGCGGGTGAGCAGTTCTTC	CASSQEPAGEQFF
TRBV2	TRBD1	TRBJ1-1	NA	TGTGCCAGCAGTTTACAATCGACAGGGGTGAACACTGAAGCTTTCTTT	CASSLQSTGVNTEAFF
TRBV9	TRBD2	TRBJ2-1	once	TGTGCCAGCAGCGGACTAGCGGGAGGGATCTATGAGCAGTTCTTC	CASSGLAGGIYEQFF
TRBV30	NA	TRBJ1-4	NA	TGTGCCTGGGGGACGGTAAAACTGTTTTTT	CAWGTVKLFF
TRBV12-5	NA	TRBJ2-7	NA	TGTGCTAGTGGTTTGTTCGACAGCTCCTACGAGCAGTACTTC	CASGLFDSSYEQYF
TRBV11-2	NA	TRBJ2-1	NA	TGTGCCAGCAGCTTTGACCCTTTCGCGGAGCAGTTCTTC	CASSFDPFAEQFF
TRBV5-8	TRBD1	TRBJ2-2	NA	TGTGCCAGCAGGAAAAACAGGGGGCGGACCGGGGAGCTGTTTTTT	CASRKNRGRTGELFF
TRBV24-1	NA	TRBJ2-1	NA	TGTGCCACCAGTGATACCGAACAGGCCGGAAACAATGAGCAGTTCTTC	CATSDTEQAGNNEQFF
TRBV27	NA	TRBJ2-1	NA	TGTGCCAGCGCCCCAGCCAACAATGAGCAGTTCTTC	CASAPANNEQFF
TRBV11-2	NA	TRBJ1-4	NA	TGTGCCAGCAGCTTATATCCAGTCGCCGTAGCGACTAATGAAAAACTGTTTTTT	CASSLYPVAVATNEKLFF
TRBV6-2/TRBV6-3	TRBD2	TRBJ2-3	NA	TGTGCCAGCAGTTGGGAACTAGCGGGGTACACAGATACGCAGTATTTT	CASSWELAGYTDTQYF
TRBV11-3	NA	TRBJ2-2	NA	TGTGCCAGCAGCCGAAGAACCGACGAATCCGGGGAGCTGTTTTTT	CASSRRTDESGELFF
TRBV5-6	TRBD2	TRBJ2-7	NA	TGTGCCAGCAGACCGGCGGGGGGCACCTACGAGCAGTACTTC	CASRPAGGTYEQYF
TRBV14	TRBD2	TRBJ2-7	NA	TGTGCCAGCAGCCCCGGGCTAGCGGGGGGTTATAGCTCCTACGAGCAGTACTTC	CASSPGLAGGYSSYEQYF
TRBV27	NA	TRBJ1-6	NA	TGTGCCAGCAGTTTAGAGGACAGCTATAATTCACCCCTCCACTTT	CASSLEDSYNSPLHF
TRBV6-5	TRBD1	TRBJ2-3	once	TGTGCCAGCAGGCGAGACAGGGCGTCCACAGATACGCAGTATTTT	CASRRDRASTDTQYF
TRBV7-2	NA	TRBJ1-1	NA	TGTGCCAGCAGCTCGGTAGGGAACACTGAAGCTTTCTTT	CASSSVGNTEAFF
TRBV29-1	NA	TRBJ1-2	NA	TGCAGCGTGCGAGGGACCGGGATAGGCTATGGCTACACCTTC	CSVRGTGIGYGYTF
TRBV5-6	NA	TRBJ1-1	NA	TGTGCCAGCAGCCTGCTTGGCACTGAAGCTTTCTTT	CASSLLGTEAFF
TRBV7-9	NA	TRBJ2-2	NA	TGTGCCAGCAGCTTAGGCCCGGGGAACACCGGGGAGCTGTTTTTT	CASSLGPGNTGELFF
TRBV7-9	TRBD2	TRBJ2-3	once	TGTGCCAGCAGTTGGGTTAGCGGGAGTGGGACAGATACGCAGTATTTT	CASSWVSGSGTDTQYF
TRBV2	NA	TRBJ2-2	NA	TGTGCCAGCAGTGAAGCGTGGGGCAGGGGGAACACCGGGGAGCTGTTTTTT	CASSEAWGRGNTGELFF
TRBV3-1/TRBV3-2	NA	TRBJ2-3	NA	TGTGCCAGCAGCCAAGATAGAAGACAGACCGATACGCAGTATTTT	CASSQDRRQTDTQYF
TRBV19	NA	TRBJ1-1	NA	TGTGCCAGTACCCCGCGCGGGGGCCAAAACACTGAAGCTTTCTTT	CASTPRGGQNTEAFF
TRBV27	NA	TRBJ1-4	NA	TGTGCCAGCAGTACCAACAGGAGCGGCAAACTGTTTTTT	CASSTNRSGKLFF
TRBV11-2	NA	TRBJ2-6	NA	TGTGCCAGCAGCCGCGGAACAGGGCCTGGGGCCAACGTCCTGACTTTC	CASSRGTGPGANVLTF
TRBV7-9	NA	TRBJ2-3	NA	TGTGCACCCGCCTCCCCCAGGTATAGCACAGATACGCAGTATTTT	CAPASPRYSTDTQYF
TRBV19	TRBD1	TRBJ2-1	NA	TGTGCCAGTACTCTACAGTTTATTGGGACAGGGTCTTGGGATGAGCAGTTCTTC	CASTLQFIGTGSWDEQFF
TRBV9	NA	TRBJ2-3	NA	TGTGCCAGCAGCGGCCCCACAGATACGCAGTATTTT	CASSGPTDTQYF
TRBV29-1	TRBD1	TRBJ1-1	NA	TGCAGCGGCTGGGGGACAGGGTTATACACTGAAGCTTTCTTT	CSGWGTGLYTEAFF
TRBV11-2	TRBD2	TRBJ2-3	NA	TGTGCCAGCAGCCGACGTGGGCGGGGGGACACAGATACGCAGTATTTT	CASSRRGRGDTDTQYF
TRBV5-5	TRBD1	TRBJ1-5	NA	TGTGCCAGCAGCTTGGGACAGGACAGGGGCCAACAGCCCCAGCATTTT	CASSLGQDRGQQPQHF
TRBV7-3	TRBD2	TRBJ2-3	NA	TGTGCCAGCAGCTTGGGACTAGCGGGGGACACTAGCACAGATACGCAGTATTTT	CASSLGLAGDTSTDTQYF
TRBV3-1/TRBV3-2	NA	TRBJ2-5	once	TGTGCCAGCAGCCAAGCAGAGGGGGGTTGGTCTGAGACCCAGTACTTC	CASSQAEGGWSETQYF
TRBV14	TRBD2	TRBJ2-2	NA	TGTGCCAGCAGCCAAGCTCGGACTAGCGGGAGGATCAGCGGGGAGCTGTTTTTT	CASSQARTSGRISGELFF
TRBV6-6	TRBD2	TRBJ2-5	NA	TGTGCCAGCAGCCGTAGCGGGGGGCAATTCAAAGAGACCCAGTACTTC	CASSRSGGQFKETQYF
TRBV6-6	NA	TRBJ2-4	NA	TGTGCCAGCGTCGGTGGAGACTTAGCCAAAAACATTCAGTACTTC	CASVGGDLAKNIQYF
TRBV24-1	TRBD1	TRBJ1-4	few	TGTGCCACCAGGGTCGGGCCGGGACAGCGTAATGAAAAACTGTTTTTT	CATRVGPGQRNEKLFF
TRBV12-3/TRBV12-4	NA	TRBJ2-7	NA	TGTGCCAGCAGCCAGGGGTTGCCATACGAGCAGTACTTC	CASSQGLPYEQYF
TRBV6-5	NA	TRBJ1-3	NA	TGTGCCAGCAGTTACGCAACAGGGAATGGAAACACCATATATTTT	CASSYATGNGNTIYF
TRBV3-1/TRBV3-2	NA	TRBJ2-3	once	TGTGCCAGCAGCCCGGTATGGGAAGATACGCAGTATTTT	CASSPVWEDTQYF
TRBV9	TRBD1	TRBJ1-2	once	TGTGCCAGCAAACTCCAGGACAGGGGATGGGGCGGCTACACCTTC	CASKLQDRGWGGYTF